This TCR beta chain came from a study of T-cell reconstitution after alpha-beta-depleted transplantation in children. For TCRbeta, the library was prepared with unique molecular identifiers. Using its own MiXCR run on the PCR reads, TCRdb lists one record per CDR3 protein. Here the sample spans more than 300,000 distinct CDR3 sequences, about 16% being singletons. Germline lookup yields CDR1 SGHAT and CDR2 FQNNGV. The CDR3 length is 14 residues. V shed 6 bases and J 10 bases; nucleotides not matched to a gene: 10. This sequence joins TRBV11-2 and TRBJ2-1; 9 bases agree with TRBD2. This clonotype originated in a male patient aged 2-15 years who had a stem cell transplant for acute lymphoblastic leukemia, so the T cells may come from the graft donor. Material: PBMCs, mostly from graft donor cells, obtained 360 days after TCRalphabeta/CD19-depleted stem cell transplant. The CDR3 DNA follows: TGTGCCAGCAGATCAGGTAGCGGGAGTGGGGAGCAGTTCTTC. The encoded protein is CASRSGSGSGEQFF.